The T cell receptor beta chain described here comes from a study of cytomegalovirus exposure and HLA in healthy donors. Germline CDR1 and CDR2: LNHNV and YYDKDF (reference sequence). Trimming left V 0 bases short and J 10 bases short, with 7 bases between. CDR3 length: 12 amino acids. 60 Vbeta and 13 Jbeta primers were used in PCR. Original methodology: Later, an analysis found about 80 million unique TCR beta chains, and around 12 million of these were shared. The method was immunoSEQ multiplex PCR; TCRdb's version includes in-frame clones alone and lacks a portion of them. V, J and clone size derive from that table, while D and trimming were established from the DNA sequence. The sample carries around 190,000 clones, 65% to 85% recorded once.

Sequencing was carried out using PBMCs. This chain links TRBV15 with TRBJ1-5; D is possibly TRBD1 (5 bases). The receptor was derived from a man aged 35 to 55 in good health and CMV-seropositive. The CDR3 nucleotides read TGTGCCACCAGCAGAGACGGGGGACCCCAGCATTTT. Translation: CATSRDGGPQHF.